The 32 T cell receptor beta chains below all came from one sample that was sequenced in a study of T cell repertoires in cytomegalovirus infection. TCRdb re-called the reads through MiXCR, storing one row per CDR3 protein. The data contain about 83,000 distinct CDR3 sequences, approximately 30% of them singletons. These TCRs are of unknown antigen specificity. This specimen consisted of CD8+ T cells from cultured PBMCs, obtained from culture after CMV antigen stimulation. Receptors were obtained from a human donor in good health (CMV status not recorded). Some clones in this sample may be carry-over from other donors' samples.

This clonotype has only a few counts. The J gene is TRBJ1-6, the V gene TRBV5-4; TRBD1 agrees at 7 bases. This CDR3 spans 14 amino acids. V was clipped by 3 bases and J by 10 bases; unmatched bases: 7. CDR1 is SGHNT, CDR2 YYREEE, per germline (reference sequence). For the CDR3, the DNA is TGTGCCAGCAGCTCCCGACAGGGTTGGTCACCCCTCCACTTT. Encoded protein: CASSSRQGWSPLHF.

This clonotype was seen more than once but under ten times. V and J are TRBV19 and TRBJ1-2; D unresolved. The germline CDR1 and CDR2 sequences are LNHDA and SQIVND (reference sequence). CDR3 length: 14 residues. V was trimmed by 5 bases and J by 8 bases, leaving 18 bases between them. CDR3 amino acids: CASSLLRGGLGYTF. The CDR3, as DNA: TGTGCCAGTAGTCTACTTCGCGGAGGGCTAGGCTACACCTTC.

The chain carries TRBV6-1 and TRBJ1-1, with 11 bases aligning to TRBD1. CDR3 length: 16 residues. The V and J ends lost 4 bases and 4 bases, in that order; junction bases with no gene match: 8. Per germline, CDR1 MNHNS and CDR2 SASEGT. CDR3 nucleotide sequence: TGTGCCAGCAGTGCCGACCCGGGACAGGGGGGCACTGAAGCTTTCTTT. Encoded protein: CASSADPGQGGTEAFF.

This clonotype was seen a few times. The chain links TRBV4-2 to TRBJ2-7, with D possibly being TRBD1 (6 bases). Germline V lookup: CDR1 LGHNA, CDR2 YNFKEQ. The CDR3 has 13 amino acids. Trimming cost V 4 bases and J 2 bases, with 9 bases left between them. DNA of the CDR3: TGTGCCAGCAGCCTACAGGGCACCTACGAGCAGTACTTC. It translates to CASSLQGTYEQYF.

The CDR3 loop reads CSVEIPGNEQFF. In nucleotides, the CDR3 is TGCAGCGTTGAAATCCCCGGGAATGAGCAGTTCTTC. This chain uses TRBV29-1 with TRBJ2-1; D uncertain. The germline V gene encodes CDR1 SQVTM and CDR2 ANQGSEA. This CDR3 is 12 amino acids long. V was clipped by 2 bases and J by 7 bases, with 9 bases between them.

This clonotype was seen a few times. The chain recombines TRBV27 with TRBJ1-5; TRBD1 aligns across 7 bases. Germline V gives CDR1 MNHEY, CDR2 SMNVEV (reference sequence). This CDR3 has 15 residues. Trimming took 0 bases from V and 5 from J; bases not matched to a gene: 4. CDR3 region: CASSLSGQPHQPQHF. The DNA for the CDR3 is TGTGCCAGCAGTTTATCGGGACAGCCACATCAGCCCCAGCATTTT.

CDR3 protein: CASSLIDPSGGTDTQYF. The DNA for the CDR3 is TGTGCCAGCAGCTTAATCGACCCTAGCGGGGGGACAGATACGCAGTATTTT. The V call is TRBV7-8, the J call TRBJ2-3; 11 bases are shared with TRBD2. Germline V lookup: CDR1 SGHVS, CDR2 FQNEAQ. After removal of 2 bases from V and 3 bases from J, the junction contained 7 bases not matched to a gene. The CDR3 has 17 amino acids.

This chain joins TRBV2 and TRBJ2-7; TRBD2 agrees at 8 bases. The germline V gene has CDR1 SNHLY and CDR2 FYNNEI. With 8 bases clipped from V and 0 bases from J, the junction kept 12 bases outside the gene matches. The CDR3 has 16 amino acids. The CDR3 DNA reads as TGTGCCAGCTATGGATTAGCGGGGAAAAACTCCTACGAGCAGTACTTC. This gives the protein CASYGLAGKNSYEQYF.

This clonotype was detected a few times. The V and J genes are TRBV7-9 and TRBJ2-7; 10 bases align to TRBD2. Germline CDR1 and CDR2: SEHNR and FQNEAQ (reference sequence). V was clipped by 1 base and J by 4 bases; unmatched bases: 7. This CDR3 spans 16 amino acids. The CDR3 nucleotides read TGTGCCAGCAGCTTAGGGGGACTAGCGACTAAATACGAGCAGTACTTC. Its protein is CASSLGGLATKYEQYF.

The J gene is TRBJ2-7, the V gene TRBV7-9; 9 positions match TRBD1. V lost 6 bases, J lost 3 bases, and 9 bases stayed unmatched. The V gene's germline CDR1 is SEHNR and CDR2 FQNEAQ (reference sequence). This CDR3 comprises 15 residues. The CDR3 loop reads CASSHPGQGNYEQYF. The CDR3 region has the DNA TGTGCCAGCAGTCATCCAGGACAGGGGAACTACGAGCAGTACTTC.

The V call is TRBV7-2, the J call TRBJ2-2, with D unclear. With 8 bases removed from V and 9 bases from J, the gap between germline ends came to 16 bases. This CDR3 is 13 amino acids long. In germline, CDR1 is SGHTA, CDR2 FQGNSA. The CDR3 spells CASSAYSPWELFF. CDR3 nucleotide sequence: TGTGCCAGCTCAGCTTACTCCCCCTGGGAGCTGTTTTTT.

The chain is built from TRBV7-2 and TRBJ2-7; TRBD2 matches at 8 bases. CDR1 and CDR2 (germline): SGHTA, FQGNSA. The J segment lost 0 bases and the V segment lost 6 bases, leaving 16 bases of the junction unmatched. The CDR3 totals 18 residues. CDR3 DNA sequence: TGTGCCAGCAGTCTAACTCTCGCGGGGGGACTTATCTCCTACGAGCAGTACTTC. It specifies CASSLTLAGGLISYEQYF.

This clonotype was seen a handful of times. The J gene is TRBJ2-7, the V gene TRBV6-1; tentatively, D is TRBD2 (6 bases). The CDR3 is made up of 13 amino acids. Looked up from germline, CDR1 is MNHNS and CDR2 is SASEGT. V shed 4 bases and J shed 2 bases, with 9 bases lying between them. CDR3 DNA sequence: TGTGCCAGCAGTGTAGCGGCCACCTACGAGCAGTACTTC. As protein: CASSVAATYEQYF.

The chain uses TRBV19 and TRBJ2-1, with a weak D call TRBD1 (6 bases). The CDR3 extends over 15 amino acids. Trimming cost V 1 base and J 9 bases, with 16 bases left between them. Germline V CDR1 and CDR2: LNHDA, SQIVND (reference sequence). The CDR3 nucleotides are TGTGCCAGTAGTATAGGACCCAGGGGCTTGGTTGAGCAGTTCTTC. Residues: CASSIGPRGLVEQFF.

The V call is TRBV9, the J call TRBJ1-1; 8 bases fit TRBD1. CDR1 and CDR2 from the germline V gene are SGDLS and YYNGEE. The CDR3 is made up of 13 amino acids. V lost 3 bases, J lost 3 bases, and 1 base stayed unmatched. The CDR3 loop is CASSGTGYTEAFF. The CDR3, as DNA: TGTGCCAGCAGCGGGACAGGGTACACTGAAGCTTTCTTT.

J is TRBJ1-1 and V is TRBV9; perhaps TRBD1 as D (5 bases). Germline CDR1 and CDR2: SGDLS and YYNGEE. V lost 4 bases and J lost 5, with 12 bases in between. The CDR3 is made up of 13 amino acids. CDR3: CASSSRDGTEAFF. DNA for the CDR3: TGTGCCAGCAGCTCCAGGGACGGAACTGAAGCTTTCTTT.

In this sample, this clonotype turned up a few times. The CDR3 loop reads CASTHLAGEEEQFF. In DNA, the CDR3 is TGTGCCAGCACCCATTTAGCGGGGGAAGAGGAGCAGTTCTTC. V usage is TRBV7-8 and J usage is TRBJ2-1, with TRBD2 matching 9 bases. The length of the CDR3 is 14 residues. Looked up from germline, CDR1 is SGHVS and CDR2 is FQNEAQ. Losses at the gene ends were 7 bases for V and 10 bases for J; bases not matched to a gene: 11.

The V and J genes are TRBV28 and TRBJ2-7; possible D gene TRBD1, 5 bases. Germline CDR1 and CDR2: MDHEN and SYDVKM. Trimming removed 7 bases from V and 3 bases from J, with 16 bases in between. This CDR3 has 14 residues. CDR3 in DNA: TGTGCCAGCACCCCCCCCGACAGCTTCTACGAGCAGTACTTC. It translates to CASTPPDSFYEQYF.

Ten or more counts support this clonotype. V gene TRBV7-8 combines with J gene TRBJ1-1; 7 bases agree with TRBD1. Germline CDR1 SGHVS, CDR2 FQNEAQ. V shed 4 bases, J shed 6 bases, and the junction held 11 bases outside the gene matches. The CDR3 runs 15 residues. CDR3 in amino acids: CASSSRGQLSPEAFF. The CDR3 coding sequence is TGTGCCAGCAGCTCTCGGGGACAGCTTTCGCCTGAAGCTTTCTTT.

This clonotype was counted at least ten times. The chain combines TRBV28 with TRBJ2-2, with D tentatively TRBD1 (6 bases). Germline V lookup: CDR1 MDHEN, CDR2 SYDVKM. The CDR3 is made up of 16 amino acids. V shed 5 bases and J shed 5 bases, with 18 bases lying between them. CDR3 nucleotides: TGTGCCAGCAGTGTTCCAGGGGTGTCGATTACCGGGGAGCTGTTTTTT. Its translation is CASSVPGVSITGELFF.

The rearrangement links TRBV6-5 to TRBJ2-7; a weak D match, TRBD2 (6 bases). Germline CDR1 is MNHEY and CDR2 is SVGAGI. Trimming took off 5 bases at V and 5 bases at J, with 19 bases between the two ends. This CDR3 is 15 amino acids long. CDR3 bases: TGTGCCAGCAGTACCTCTAGGGACTCGGGCAACGAGCAGTACTTC. This gives the protein CASSTSRDSGNEQYF.

At least ten counts were recorded for this clonotype. The chain is built from TRBV19 and TRBJ2-5; D may be TRBD2 (6 bases). Trimming cost V 5 bases and J 5 bases, with 9 bases left between them. The V gene's germline CDR1 is LNHDA and CDR2 SQIVND (reference sequence). There are 12 residues in the CDR3. The CDR3 nucleotides are TGTGCCAGTAGTCCGGAGGGGGAGACCCAGTACTTC. This gives the protein CASSPEGETQYF.

The V and J genes are TRBV20-1 and TRBJ1-5, with 9 bases matching TRBD1. There are 18 residues in the CDR3. Germline CDR1 and CDR2: DFQATT and SNEGSKA (reference sequence). J was trimmed by 6 bases and V by 0 bases; bases with no gene match: 15. The CDR3 protein is CSARDVTGGRVISQPQHF. The DNA for the CDR3 is TGCAGTGCTAGAGATGTTACAGGGGGCCGAGTGATAAGTCAGCCCCAGCATTTT.

The chain uses TRBV6-1 and TRBJ2-7, with unresolved D. The length of the CDR3 is 10 residues. The V end lost 8 bases, the J end lost 6 bases, and 8 bases lay between the germline ends. Germline V CDR1 and CDR2: MNHNS, SASEGT. The CDR3 DNA is TGTGCCAGCGGTCGACTCGAGCAGTACTTC. Amino acids: CASGRLEQYF.

This clonotype was seen ten or more times. The V and J genes are TRBV7-2 and TRBJ2-5; TRBD2 matches 9 bases. Per germline, CDR1 SGHTA and CDR2 FQGNSA. This CDR3 comprises 16 residues. The V segment lost 1 base and the J segment 6 bases; nucleotides outside the gene matches: 9. The CDR3 DNA is TGTGCCAGCAGCTTAGGAGGGGCGGGGGGGACTCAGACCCAGTACTTC. Residues: CASSLGGAGGTQTQYF.

The V gene is TRBV20-1, the J gene TRBJ1-2, with D possibly being TRBD1 (6 bases). The germline gives CDR1 DFQATT, CDR2 SNEGSKA (reference sequence). Trimming cost V 0 bases and J 0 bases, with 8 bases left between them. The CDR3 extends over 14 amino acids. This CDR3 is CSARDRGANYGYTF. DNA of the CDR3: TGCAGTGCTAGAGACAGGGGAGCTAACTATGGCTACACCTTC.

This clonotype was counted a few times. The genes are TRBV7-9 and TRBJ2-7; D ambiguous. This CDR3 spans 13 amino acids. The V and J ends lost 5 bases and 2 bases respectively, with 10 bases between them. Germline V CDR1 and CDR2: SEHNR, FQNEAQ (reference sequence). CDR3 region: CASSPNLTYEQYF. Here the CDR3 DNA reads TGTGCCAGCAGCCCGAATTTGACCTACGAGCAGTACTTC.

The chain is built from TRBV20-1 and TRBJ2-7, with 7 bases identical to TRBD1. After removal of 3 bases from V and 4 bases from J, the junction contained 6 bases not matched to a gene. CDR3 length: 13 residues. Germline CDR1 reads DFQATT; CDR2 reads SNEGSKA (reference sequence). The CDR3 protein is CSASGDRIYEQYF. In DNA, the CDR3 is TGCAGTGCTAGTGGGGACAGAATATACGAGCAGTACTTC.

This clonotype was counted a few times. J is TRBJ2-2 and V is TRBV7-3; 7 nucleotides match TRBD2. With V trimmed by 5 bases and J by 3 bases, 6 bases remained unmatched. Germline V gene data show CDR1 as SGHTA and CDR2 as FQGTGA. The CDR3 runs to 15 residues. CDR3 protein: CASSPDGGYTGELFF. The DNA of the CDR3 is TGTGCCAGCAGCCCCGACGGGGGGTACACCGGGGAGCTGTTTTTT.

The rearrangement links TRBV7-2 to TRBJ2-3; 7 bases map to TRBD1. Per the germline V gene, CDR1 is SGHTA and CDR2 is FQGNSA. CDR3 size: 16 residues. With V trimmed by 5 bases and J by 2 bases, 10 bases remained unmatched. CDR3 nucleotides: TGTGCCAGCAGCCCCCGGGACAGCCTCACCACAGATACGCAGTATTTT. This gives the protein CASSPRDSLTTDTQYF.

This clonotype was detected many times. The CDR3, as DNA: TGTGCCAGCAGCCCAAGCAGCGGGGGGGTCTTTAGCACAGATACGCAGTATTTT. It encodes CASSPSSGGVFSTDTQYF. This sequence joins TRBV7-6 and TRBJ2-3; 10 bases are shared with TRBD2. CDR3 length: 18 residues. Germline CDR1 reads SGHVS; CDR2 reads FNYEAQ. The V and J ends lost 5 bases and 0 bases, in that order; junction bases with no gene match: 11. The whole variable domain, filled in from reference TRBV7-6 and TRBJ2-3, reads GAGVSQSPRYKVTKRGQDVALRCDPISGHVSLYWYRQALGQGPEFLTYFNYEAQQDKSGLPNDRFSAERPEGSISTLTIQRTEQRDSAMYRCASSPSSGGVFSTDTQYFGPGTRLTVL.

The genes are TRBV5-1 and TRBJ2-7; 10 nucleotides match TRBD1. The CDR3 runs to 14 residues. Germline lookup yields CDR1 SGHRS and CDR2 YFSETQ. After removal of 4 bases from V and 4 bases from J, the junction contained 5 bases not matched to a gene. Here the CDR3 reads CASSGTGVNYEQYF. The DNA of the CDR3 is TGCGCCAGCAGCGGGACAGGGGTCAATTACGAGCAGTACTTC.